The subject of this entry is one T cell receptor beta chain. This CDR3 contains 17 residues. Germline assignment: CDR1 LGHNA and CDR2 YSLEER. Trimming at V came to 0 bases and at J to 1 base, leaving 6 bases not matched to a gene. Per the original data handling: Counts of nucleated cells, estimated from reference gene primer amplification, were obtained. This table comes from immunoSEQ multiplex PCR, and its TCRdb copy is limited to in-frame clones, with some not included. That table is the source of V, J and clone size, and D and trimming were worked out from the DNA. Altogether under 300,000 clones are present, 88% being singletons, with the ten largest covering 0.75% to 1%. These data are taken from a study of blood T cell repertoires in COVID-19.

The genes are TRBV4-3 and TRBJ2-1, with 7 bases aligning to TRBD2. Sequencing was carried out using peripheral blood. The TCR was taken from a woman aged 40 to 50 who had recovered from COVID-19. This chain's CDR3 is CASSQDWGGASYNEQFF. CDR3 coding DNA: TGCGCCAGCAGCCAAGATTGGGGGGGAGCGTCCTACAATGAGCAGTTCTTC.